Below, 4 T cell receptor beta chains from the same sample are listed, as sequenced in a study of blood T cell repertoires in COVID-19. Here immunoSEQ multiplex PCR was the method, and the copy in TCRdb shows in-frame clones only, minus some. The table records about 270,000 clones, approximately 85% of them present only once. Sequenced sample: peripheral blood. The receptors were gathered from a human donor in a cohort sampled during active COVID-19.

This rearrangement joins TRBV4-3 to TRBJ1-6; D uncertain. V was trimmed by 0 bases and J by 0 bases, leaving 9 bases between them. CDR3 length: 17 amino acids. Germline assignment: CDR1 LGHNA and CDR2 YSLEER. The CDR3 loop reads CASSQDEASSYNSPLHF. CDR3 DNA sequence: TGCGCCAGCAGCCAAGATGAAGCTAGCTCCTATAATTCACCCCTCCACTTT.

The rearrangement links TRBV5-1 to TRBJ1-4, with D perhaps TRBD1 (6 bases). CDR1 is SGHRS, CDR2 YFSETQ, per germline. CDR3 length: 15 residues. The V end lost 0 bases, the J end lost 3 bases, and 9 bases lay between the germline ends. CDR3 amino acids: CASSLVGGSNEKLFF. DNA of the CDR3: TGCGCCAGCAGCTTGGTAGGGGGTTCTAATGAAAAACTGTTTTTT.

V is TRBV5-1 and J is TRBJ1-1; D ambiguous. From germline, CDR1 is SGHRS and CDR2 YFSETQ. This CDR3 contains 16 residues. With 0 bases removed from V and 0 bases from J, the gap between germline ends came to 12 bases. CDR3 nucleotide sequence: TGCGCCAGCAGCTTGGGCCCGGGATTTATGAACACTGAAGCTTTCTTT. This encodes CASSLGPGFMNTEAFF.

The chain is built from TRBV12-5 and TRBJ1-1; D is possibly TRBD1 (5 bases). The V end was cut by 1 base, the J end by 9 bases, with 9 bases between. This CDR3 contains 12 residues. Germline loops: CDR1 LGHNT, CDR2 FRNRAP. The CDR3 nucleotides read TGTGCTAGTGGTTTGGAGGGGATGAAAGCTTTCTTT. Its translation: CASGLEGMKAFF.